Each of the 16 T cell receptor beta chains below was sequenced from the same sample in a study of CD8+CD57+ T cells in acquired aplastic anemia. Profiles of TCR beta VDJ and CDR3 were generated from a genomic DNA template. TCRdb re-analysed the reads in MiXCR, keeping a single row per CDR3 protein. The sample has more than 200,000 distinct CDR3 sequences, about half seen once. Patients who underwent sequencing had shown CD8+CD57+ cell expansion by flow cytometry. The sample was sorted CD4+, CD8+, or CD8+CD57+ T cells (not recorded which) from PBMCs. These receptors all come from a human donor with aplastic anemia.

This clonotype was recorded a few times. The junction differs from germline at one of its ends, possibly a read error. The genes are TRBV12-3 or TRBV12-4 and TRBJ2-3; D perhaps matches TRBD2 (6 bases). The CDR3 runs 16 residues. The DNA for the CDR3 is TGTGCCATCAGTGAGTCCCCGGGGTCGGGGGCAGATACGCAGTATTTT. It encodes CAISESPGSGADTQYF.

A word on this clonotype: This could be a read error, since a much larger clone is one nucleotide away. The CDR3 here is CASSLDRGHPQHF. CDR3 DNA sequence: TGTGCCAGCAGCTTAGATCGAGGTCACCCCCAGCATTTT. This chain links TRBV7-2 with TRBJ1-5; D is ambiguous. There are 13 residues in the CDR3. Trimming took 1 base from V and 10 from J, leaving 11 bases between them. CDR1 and CDR2 (germline): SGHTA, FQGNSA.

In its sample, this clonotype was seen many times. CDR3 protein: CASSSTWNEQFF. Here the CDR3 DNA reads TGTGCCAGCAGCTCCACGTGGAATGAGCAGTTCTTC. This rearrangement joins TRBV11-2 to TRBJ2-1; D gene ambiguous. The CDR3 totals 12 residues. The V and J ends lost 4 bases and 7 bases respectively, with 8 bases between them. Germline CDR1 reads SGHAT; CDR2 reads FQNNGV. Supplemented by reference TRBV11-2 and TRBJ2-1, the full variable domain reads EAGVAQSPRYKIIEKRQSVAFWCNPISGHATLYWYQQILGQGPKLLIQFQNNGVVDDSQLPKDRFSAERLKGVDSTLKIQPAKLEDSAVYLCASSSTWNEQFFGPGTRLTVL.

The J gene is TRBJ2-5, the V gene TRBV20-1; D is undetermined. V dropped 3 bases and J dropped 3 bases, with 2 bases sitting between them. This CDR3 is built from 10 residues. CDR1 and CDR2 from the germline V gene are DFQATT and SNEGSKA (reference sequence). CDR3 DNA sequence: TGCAGTGCTAGGGAAGAGACCCAGTACTTC. This encodes CSAREETQYF.

This clonotype was seen more than once but under ten times. The rearrangement joins TRBV5-4 to TRBJ2-7; D perhaps matches TRBD2 (6 bases). The CDR3 totals 15 residues. The V gene lost 5 bases and the J gene lost 2 bases, with 17 bases spanning the gap. Per the germline V gene, CDR1 is SGHNT and CDR2 is YYREEE (reference sequence). CDR3 amino acids: CASSTSGRPTYEQYF. The CDR3 nucleotides read TGTGCCAGCAGTACTAGTGGGAGGCCTACCTACGAGCAGTACTTC.

This clonotype was recorded a few times. A junction end diverges from the germline sequence, so it may reflect a read error. The chain carries TRBV20-1 and TRBJ1-4, with TRBD1 identical over 11 bases. Germline-derived CDR1 and CDR2 are DFQATT and SNEGSKA (reference sequence). The CDR3 is 15 amino acids. The CDR3 DNA reads TGCAGTGCTAGAAACCCGGGACAGGGGGGGGAAAAGCTGTTTTTT. Translated, it gives CSARNPGQGGEKLFF.

This clonotype was found many times. This rearrangement joins TRBV5-5 to TRBJ2-3, with no clear D. This CDR3 region has 14 residues. The germline V and J ends were trimmed by 3 bases and 3 bases, with 11 bases remaining between them. Germline V gene sequence: CDR1 SGHKS, CDR2 YYEKEE (reference sequence). CDR3 sequence (DNA): TGTGCCAGCAGCTCGTCTAGAGGAACAGATACGCAGTATTTT. It encodes CASSSSRGTDTQYF.

The chain recombines TRBV10-2 with TRBJ1-2, with D possibly being TRBD1 (5 bases). Germline V lookup: CDR1 WSHSY, CDR2 SAAADI. The CDR3 sequence is 14 residues long. Trimming left V 7 bases short and J 0 bases short, with 12 bases between. Written as DNA, the CDR3 is TGCGCCAGCACCCGGGACGGCTCTAACTATGGCTACACCTTC. Its protein product is CASTRDGSNYGYTF.

The rearrangement uses TRBV7-9 and TRBJ2-5; 9 bases align to TRBD1. The CDR3 runs 15 residues. V lost 5 bases, J lost 0 bases, and 4 bases stayed unmatched. The germline V gene has CDR1 SEHNR and CDR2 FQNEAQ (reference sequence). This chain's CDR3 is CASSGRDRDQETQYF. Written as DNA, the CDR3 is TGTGCCAGCAGCGGCCGGGACAGGGACCAAGAGACCCAGTACTTC.

The V gene is TRBV11-3, the J gene TRBJ2-5; perhaps TRBD1 as D (6 bases). Germline CDR1 reads SGHNT; CDR2 reads YENEEA. This CDR3 spans 14 amino acids. The V end was cut by 5 bases, the J end by 3 bases, with 13 bases between. CDR3 coding DNA: TGTGCCAGCAGCGGAGTGGCAGGGGAAGAGACCCAGTACTTC. It specifies CASSGVAGEETQYF. The variable domain in full, completed from reference TRBV11-3 and TRBJ2-5, reads EAGVVQSPRYKIIEKKQPVAFWCNPISGHNTLYWYLQNLGQGPELLIRYENEEAVDDSQLPKDRFSAERLKGVDSTLKIQPAELGDSAVYLCASSGVAGEETQYFGPGTRLLVL.

This clonotype occurred many times. This rearrangement joins TRBV15 to TRBJ2-3; D ambiguous. The CDR3 is made up of 15 amino acids. Trimming removed 0 bases from V and 2 bases from J, with 9 bases in between. Germline V CDR1 and CDR2: LNHNV, YYDKDF (reference sequence). In DNA, the CDR3 is TGTGCCACCAGCAGAGAGTGGGGATACACAGATACGCAGTATTTT. It is translated as CATSREWGYTDTQYF.

This clonotype was picked up a small number of times. V is TRBV12-5 and J is TRBJ2-4, with a possible D match to TRBD2 (6 bases). The CDR3 covers 16 residues. In germline, CDR1 is LGHNT, CDR2 FRNRAP. V was pared by 0 bases and J by 4 bases, with 13 bases between. The CDR3 spells CASGLVRGGEKNIQYF. Here the CDR3 DNA reads TGTGCTAGTGGTTTGGTGCGGGGTGGGGAGAAAAACATTCAGTACTTC.

This clonotype showed up many times. The J gene is TRBJ1-1, the V gene TRBV19; no clear D. Per germline, CDR1 LNHDA and CDR2 SQIVND (reference sequence). The CDR3 is made up of 16 amino acids. Trimming took 1 base from V and 3 from J, leaving 15 bases between them. This CDR3 is CASSIALVLGDTEAFF. The CDR3 DNA sequence: TGTGCCAGTAGTATAGCCCTGGTTCTCGGGGACACTGAAGCTTTCTTT. Variable domain in full (rest from reference TRBV19 and TRBJ1-1): DGGITQSPKYLFRKEGQNVTLSCEQNLNHDAMYWYRQDPGQGLRLIYYSQIVNDFQKGDIAEGYSVSREKKESFPLTVTSAQKNPTAFYLCASSIALVLGDTEAFFGQGTRLTVV.

Comment on this clonotype: This CDR3 is missing its conserved last phenylalanine or tryptophan, likely due to a read error. The genes are TRBV5-4 and TRBJ2-5; 7 bases agree with TRBD2. CDR1 SGHNT and CDR2 YYREEE come from the germline V gene (reference sequence). V was pared by 9 bases and J by 0 bases, with 5 bases of the junction left unmatched. The CDR3 runs 13 residues. Here the CDR3 DNA reads TGTGCCACCCATAGCGGGTACCAAGAGACCCAGTACCTC. Translated, it gives CATHSGYQETQYL.

This clonotype was picked up one time. A much more abundant neighbour one base away suggests this may be a read error. The chain combines TRBV7-2 with TRBJ1-1, with D unresolved. The CDR3 contains 16 residues. Trimming shortened V by 3 bases and J by 2 bases, and 16 bases separated the two germline ends. The germline V gene encodes CDR1 SGHTA and CDR2 FQGNSA. CDR3 sequence: CASSLGVRTFNTEAFF. The CDR3, as DNA: TGTGCCAGCAGCTTGGGTGTCCGGACTTTCAACACTGAAGCTTTCTTT. The full variable domain, completed using reference TRBV7-2 and TRBJ1-1, is GAGVSQSPSNKVTEKGKDVELRCDPISGHTALYWYRQSLGQGLEFLIYFQGNSAPDKSGLPSDRFSAERTGGSVSTLTIQRTQQEDSAVYLCASSLGVRTFNTEAFFGQGTRLTVV.

This clonotype showed up many times. The J gene is TRBJ2-7, the V gene TRBV7-2; perhaps D is TRBD1 or TRBD2 (5 bases each). Trimming removed 4 bases from V and 0 bases from J, with 16 bases in between. CDR1 is SGHTA and CDR2 is FQGNSA in the germline V gene. The CDR3 has 16 residues. CDR3 sequence: CASSWYRDQTSYEQYF. CDR3 nucleotide sequence: TGTGCCAGCAGCTGGTACCGGGACCAGACCTCCTACGAGCAGTACTTC.